Below are 16 T cell receptor beta chains sequenced from a single sample in a study of T cell repertoires in cytomegalovirus infection. TCRdb called the reads again in MiXCR, with one record for every CDR3 protein. The sample includes under 200,000 distinct CDR3 sequences, about a sixth of them seen just once. Sequenced sample: CD8+ T cells from PBMCs. The receptors stem from a human donor in good health (CMV status not recorded). Some clones in this sample may be carry-over from other donors' samples.

The chain recombines TRBV6-2 or TRBV6-3 with TRBJ2-1; TRBD2 is a possible D gene (6 bases). The CDR3 is made up of 15 amino acids. Trimming left V 6 bases short and J 0 bases short, with 12 bases between. Germline values: CDR1 MNHEY, CDR2 SVGEGT. The DNA for the CDR3 is TGTGCCAGCAGCCCCCGGGGGTTCTCCTACAATGAGCAGTTCTTC. This codes for CASSPRGFSYNEQFF.

This chain links TRBV7-9 with TRBJ2-1; 7 bases line up with TRBD1. Germline trimming cut 4 bases from V and 2 bases from J; bases unmatched to any gene: 2. Germline V gene lookup returns CDR1 SEHNR and CDR2 FQNEAQ (reference sequence). This CDR3 has 14 amino acids. The CDR3 coding sequence is TGTGCCAGCAGCTCCGGACAGGCCTACAATGAGCAGTTCTTC. Translating gives CASSSGQAYNEQFF.

V and J are TRBV28 and TRBJ1-1; D uncertain. Germline CDR1 reads MDHEN; CDR2 reads SYDVKM. Trimming took off 7 bases at V and 4 bases at J, with 16 bases between the two ends. This CDR3 comprises 14 residues. CDR3 region: CASILLRRGTEAFF. CDR3 in DNA: TGTGCCAGCATCCTCCTCCGTAGAGGCACTGAAGCTTTCTTT. Drawing the rest from reference TRBV28 and TRBJ1-1, the complete variable domain is DVKVTQSSRYLVKRTGEKVFLECVQDMDHENMFWYRQDPGLGLRLIYFSYDVKMKEKGDIPEGYSVSREKKERFSLILESASTNQTSMYLCASILLRRGTEAFFGQGTRLTVV.

This clonotype was seen only a few times. This chain joins TRBV6-5 and TRBJ2-1, with D hard to call. The CDR3 contains 12 residues. Germline assignment: CDR1 MNHEY and CDR2 SVGAGI. V was trimmed by 2 bases and J by 6 bases, leaving 5 bases between them. CDR3 region: CASSYGRNEQFF. CDR3 in DNA: TGTGCCAGCAGTTACGGGCGCAATGAGCAGTTCTTC.

DNA of the CDR3: TGCAGTGCTAGAGATGTCCCAGGGACAGGGGATAATTCACCCCTCCACTTT. Protein product: CSARDVPGTGDNSPLHF. This chain joins TRBV20-1 and TRBJ1-6; 10 bases are shared with TRBD1. CDR1 DFQATT and CDR2 SNEGSKA come from the germline V gene (reference sequence). This CDR3 contains 17 residues. J lost 5 bases, V lost 0 bases, and 7 bases had no gene match.

This clonotype was found once. The chain joins TRBV28 to TRBJ2-7, with 7 bases that match TRBD2. The CDR3 is made up of 14 amino acids. The junction had 11 bases not matched to a gene; V was cut back by 7 bases and J by 5 bases. In germline, CDR1 is MDHEN, CDR2 SYDVKM. The CDR3: CASTRGGSIDEQYF. CDR3 DNA: TGTGCCAGCACCCGTGGCGGGAGTATCGACGAGCAGTACTTC.

This clonotype was counted a few times. V and J are TRBV7-3 and TRBJ2-1; the match to TRBD1 covers 10 bases. CDR1 and CDR2 (germline): SGHTA, FQGTGA. V was clipped by 4 bases and J by 0 bases; unmatched bases: 12. The CDR3 runs to 19 residues. CDR3 nucleotide sequence: TGTGCCAGCAGCTCACGAGGACAGGGGGTAACTAGCTCCTACAATGAGCAGTTCTTC. It is translated as CASSSRGQGVTSSYNEQFF.

This clonotype turned up a few times. V is TRBV7-2 and J is TRBJ2-7; TRBD2 matches 8 bases. Germline CDR1 and CDR2: SGHTA and FQGNSA. J was trimmed by 6 bases and V by 2 bases; bases with no gene match: 12. The CDR3 spans 16 residues. CDR3 region: CASSLIGGAQDSEQYF. The CDR3 nucleotides read TGTGCCAGCAGCTTAATCGGGGGGGCCCAAGACAGCGAGCAGTACTTC. Full variable domain (remainder filled in from reference TRBV7-2 and TRBJ2-7): GAGVSQSPSNKVTEKGKDVELRCDPISGHTALYWYRQSLGQGLEFLIYFQGNSAPDKSGLPSDRFSAERTGGSVSTLTIQRTQQEDSAVYLCASSLIGGAQDSEQYFGPGTRLTVT.

This chain links TRBV7-4 with TRBJ2-7; D may be TRBD1 (5 bases). Germline CDR1 SGHVT, CDR2 SQSDAQ. The CDR3 runs to 13 residues. V lost 10 bases and J lost 5, with 18 bases in between. This CDR3 is CANSPGSRDEQYF. The DNA for the CDR3 is TGTGCCAACAGTCCAGGGTCTAGGGACGAGCAGTACTTC.

A few counts support this clonotype. The chain carries TRBV6-6 and TRBJ1-1; 8 positions agree with TRBD1. The CDR3 runs 13 residues. From germline, CDR1 is MNHNY and CDR2 SVGAGI (reference sequence). The V segment lost 5 bases and the J segment 5 bases; nucleotides outside the gene matches: 4. CDR3 bases: TGTGCCAGCAGTCGGGACAGGTGGACTGAAGCTTTCTTT. Encoded protein: CASSRDRWTEAFF.

The chain links TRBV11-2 to TRBJ2-1; D might be TRBD1 or TRBD2, each matching 5 bases. The CDR3 sequence is 16 residues long. Germline-derived CDR1 and CDR2 are SGHAT and FQNNGV. V was clipped by 3 bases and J by 5 bases, with 17 bases between them. The CDR3 bases are TGTGCCAGCAGCTTCAGGGTTCGGGAAGGTCACAATGAGCAGTTCTTC. The encoded protein is CASSFRVREGHNEQFF.

The chain is built from TRBV6-5 and TRBJ2-3, with a weak D call TRBD2 (5 bases). Germline V gene data show CDR1 as MNHEY and CDR2 as SVGAGI. The CDR3 consists of 13 residues. The V gene lost 11 bases and the J gene lost 3 bases, with 15 bases spanning the gap. The CDR3 region is CAAAHRGTDTQYF. CDR3 nucleotide sequence: TGTGCCGCAGCCCATAGAGGGACAGATACGCAGTATTTT.

This clonotype was observed a handful of times. The chain uses TRBV19 and TRBJ1-1, with a weak D call TRBD1 (6 bases). CDR1 LNHDA and CDR2 SQIVND come from the germline V gene (reference sequence). V was cut by 3 bases and J by 0 bases, with 17 bases left in between. This CDR3 has 17 amino acids. CDR3 in amino acids: CASSIKGGSPMNTEAFF. CDR3 in DNA: TGTGCCAGTAGTATTAAGGGGGGCTCCCCTATGAACACTGAAGCTTTCTTT.

V gene TRBV7-2 combines with J gene TRBJ2-3, with 10 bases that match TRBD2. Germline CDR1 reads SGHTA; CDR2 reads FQGNSA. This CDR3 has 16 amino acids. V trimming: 5 bases; J trimming: 6 bases; junction bases outside the gene matches: 11. CDR3 sequence reads: CASSPGLAPRRDTQYF. CDR3 DNA sequence: TGTGCCAGCAGCCCGGGACTAGCGCCCAGGAGGGATACGCAGTATTTT.

This clonotype was counted between two and nine times. The V and J genes are TRBV29-1 and TRBJ2-1, with a possible D match to TRBD1 (6 bases). V lost 7 bases to trimming and J lost 6 bases, with 13 bases between them. CDR3 size: 12 residues. Germline loops: CDR1 SQVTM, CDR2 ANQGSEA. CDR3 residues: CSAENRVNEQFF. The CDR3 bases are TGCAGCGCGGAGAACAGGGTCAATGAGCAGTTCTTC.

V is TRBV28 and J is TRBJ2-1; tentatively, D is TRBD1 (5 bases). Germline V gene lookup returns CDR1 MDHEN and CDR2 SYDVKM. The CDR3 has 14 amino acids. Trimming pared 6 bases from V and 8 bases from J, leaving 17 bases between. CDR3 coding DNA: TGTGCCAGCAGCCACATTCTCTCCAGGGATGAGCAGTTCTTC. This gives the protein CASSHILSRDEQFF. The full variable domain, rest sourced from reference TRBV28 and TRBJ2-1, is DVKVTQSSRYLVKRTGEKVFLECVQDMDHENMFWYRQDPGLGLRLIYFSYDVKMKEKGDIPEGYSVSREKKERFSLILESASTNQTSMYLCASSHILSRDEQFFGPGTRLTVL.